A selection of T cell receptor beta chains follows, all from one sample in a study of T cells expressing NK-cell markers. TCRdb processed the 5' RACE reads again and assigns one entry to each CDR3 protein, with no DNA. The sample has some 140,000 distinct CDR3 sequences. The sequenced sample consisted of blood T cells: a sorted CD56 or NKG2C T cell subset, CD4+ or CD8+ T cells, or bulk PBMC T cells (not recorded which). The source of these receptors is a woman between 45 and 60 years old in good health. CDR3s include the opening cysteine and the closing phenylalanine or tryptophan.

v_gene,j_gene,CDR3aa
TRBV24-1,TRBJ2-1,CATSDPISGSSYNEQFF
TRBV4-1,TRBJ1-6,CASSQAQTGANSPLHF
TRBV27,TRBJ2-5,CASSQDPAGLKETQYF
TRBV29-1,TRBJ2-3,CSVGSSGSRRDTQYF
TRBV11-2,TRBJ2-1,CASSLGMGRTGYNEQFF
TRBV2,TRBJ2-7,CASSEGTGVGTYEQYF
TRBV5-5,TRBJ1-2,CASSFEGADYGYTF
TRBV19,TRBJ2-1,CASLGGGPGNEQFF
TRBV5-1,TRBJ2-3,CASSASTSWPTDTQYF
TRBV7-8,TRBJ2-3,CASSEDMGGSTDTQYF
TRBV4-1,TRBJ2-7,CASSRDRDTLYEQYF
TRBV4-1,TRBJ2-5,CASSQEGGANQETQYF
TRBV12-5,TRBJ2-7,CASGFLFYEQYF
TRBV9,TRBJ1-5,CASSVTRGTGGQPQHF
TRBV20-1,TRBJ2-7,CSARDGQSPSYEQYF
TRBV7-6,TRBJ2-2,CASSLGLAGGDPGELFF
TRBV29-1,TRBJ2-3,CSVGGLAGFTNTQYF
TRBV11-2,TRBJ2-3,CASSSDRGLTDTQYF
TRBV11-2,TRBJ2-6,CASTPFWGRRTSGANVLTF
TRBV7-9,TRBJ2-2,CASSLGDSYTGELFF
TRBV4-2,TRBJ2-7,CASSASTSGFTYEQYF
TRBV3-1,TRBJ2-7,CASSVPGVYRESSYEQYF
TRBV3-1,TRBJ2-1,CASSQEIDGSSYNEQFF
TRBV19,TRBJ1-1,CASSNTGGWTEAFF
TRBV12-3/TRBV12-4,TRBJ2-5,CASSGTGGNGAQYF
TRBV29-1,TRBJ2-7,CSVDGQGSYEQYF
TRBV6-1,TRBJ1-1,CASMPRVPEAFF
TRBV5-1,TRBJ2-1,CASSPVGATYSYNEQFF
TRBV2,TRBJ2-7,CASGFRDLRSYEQYF
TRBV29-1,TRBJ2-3,CSVPRVLTDTQYF
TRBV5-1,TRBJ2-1,CASSYQGVPPKGEQFF
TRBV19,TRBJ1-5,CASSIRSGVNQPQHF
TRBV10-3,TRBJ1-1,CAISEQGVNTEAFF
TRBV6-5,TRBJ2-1,CASSYSSSTSGNYNEQFF
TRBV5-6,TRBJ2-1,CASTRGYNEQFF
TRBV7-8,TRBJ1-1,CASSPLLVNTEAFF
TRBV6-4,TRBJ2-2,CASSDSGTGELFF
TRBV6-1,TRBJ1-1,CASSMTLNTEAFF
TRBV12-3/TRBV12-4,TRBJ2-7,CASSQNAGQIFYEQYF
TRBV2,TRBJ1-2,CASTQGYGYTF
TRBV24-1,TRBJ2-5,CATSAWDSRGETQYF
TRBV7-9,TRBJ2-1,CASSLAGGPNEQFF
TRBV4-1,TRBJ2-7,CASSQEGTDSYEQYF
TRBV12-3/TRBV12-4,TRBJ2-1,CASSPLVRDEQFF
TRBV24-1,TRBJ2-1,CATSDGTIEQFF
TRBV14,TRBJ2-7,CASSQGGTSTDEQYF
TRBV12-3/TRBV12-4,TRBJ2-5,CASSFGDSLNQETQYF
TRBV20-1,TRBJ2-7,CSARDSLGGQGSYEQYF
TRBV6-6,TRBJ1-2,CASSQNRGDYGYTF
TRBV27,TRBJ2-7,CASWTGDSYEQYF
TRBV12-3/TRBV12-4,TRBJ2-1,CASSLVASGYYNEQFF
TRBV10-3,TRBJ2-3,CATLTPLAGESDTQYF
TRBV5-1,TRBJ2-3,CASSYRDSSADTQYF
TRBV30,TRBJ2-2,CAWGLAYPGELFF
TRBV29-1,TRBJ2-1,CSVEDRSEHNEQFF